A single sample gave rise to the 6 T cell receptor beta chains below, sequenced in a study of T cell repertoires in cytomegalovirus infection. In TCRdb, the reads were re-called with MiXCR into one record per CDR3 protein. This sample carries about 320,000 distinct CDR3 sequences, 9.5% of them seen once, and the ten largest clones take around 4%. The sequenced sample was PBMCs. These receptors were obtained from a human donor in good health (CMV status not recorded). Some clones in this sample may be carry-over from other donors' samples.

The chain uses TRBV12-3 or TRBV12-4 and TRBJ2-3, with 10 bases aligning to TRBD1. V shed 3 bases, J shed 5 bases, and the junction held 5 bases outside the gene matches. The CDR3 length is 15 residues. The CDR3 is CASSFLGQGKDTQYF. In DNA, the CDR3 is TGTGCCAGCAGTTTTCTGGGACAGGGGAAAGATACGCAGTATTTT.

The chain recombines TRBV20-1 with TRBJ1-5, with TRBD1 as a possible D gene (5 bases). The germline gives CDR1 DFQATT, CDR2 SNEGSKA (reference sequence). The CDR3 is 13 amino acids. Trimming removed 6 bases from V and 4 bases from J, with 13 bases in between. The CDR3 nucleotides are TGCAGTGCGTACGACAGTGGGAATCAGCCCCAGCATTTT. Its protein product is CSAYDSGNQPQHF.

This clonotype was picked up a small number of times. The chain recombines TRBV6-6 with TRBJ2-7; D may be TRBD1 (5 bases). The V end lost 2 bases, the J end lost 6 bases, and 14 bases lay between the germline ends. Germline-derived CDR1 and CDR2 are MNHNY and SVGAGI (reference sequence). The CDR3 sequence is 14 residues long. The CDR3 coding sequence is TGTGCCAGCAGTTACGCAGGGTCGACGGGCGAGCAGTACTTC. It translates to CASSYAGSTGEQYF.

Only a few counts were recorded for this clonotype. CDR3 loop: CASSTQPPWGTEAFF. CDR3 coding DNA: TGTGCCAGCAGTACACAGCCTCCATGGGGCACTGAAGCTTTCTTT. The chain recombines TRBV6-2 or TRBV6-3 with TRBJ1-1; D is unresolved. Germline V gene data show CDR1 as MNHEY and CDR2 as SVGEGT. This CDR3 spans 15 amino acids. Trimming removed 5 bases from V and 4 bases from J, with 17 bases in between.

This clonotype occurred many times. The rearrangement joins TRBV7-3 to TRBJ1-2; D is unresolved. CDR1 and CDR2 from the germline V gene are SGHTA and FQGTGA. CDR3 size: 16 residues. With 0 bases removed from V and 0 bases from J, the gap between germline ends came to 11 bases. The CDR3 DNA is TGTGCCAGCAGCTTAACGTCTGGAAAGCCTAACTATGGCTACACCTTC. This translates into CASSLTSGKPNYGYTF.

This clonotype was seen repeatedly, ten times or more. The genes are TRBV28 and TRBJ1-4; no firm D call. Germline V gene sequence: CDR1 MDHEN, CDR2 SYDVKM. V was pared by 9 bases and J by 0 bases, with 14 bases between. The CDR3 loop spans 15 amino acids. Here the CDR3 reads CASQRTFATNEKLFF. DNA of the CDR3: TGTGCCAGTCAACGGACCTTCGCAACTAATGAAAAACTGTTTTTT.